This T cell receptor (beta chain) is drawn from a study of cytomegalovirus exposure and HLA in healthy donors. The study ran its PCR with 60 Vbeta and 13 Jbeta primers. Per the original methods: The count from a later analysis was 70 million to 85 million unique TCR beta chains, some 10 million of them shared. Assay used: immunoSEQ multiplex PCR; TCRdb lists only in-frame clones, some missing. For V, J and clone size, that table is used; D and trimming come from the DNA. In the table there are some 190,000 clones, more than 75% of which are singletons. Regarding the study as a whole: Other equally common chains were less clonally expanded than HLA-associated TCR beta chains, a later analysis showed.

All donors participated as healthy donors of bone marrow. About this clone itself: Its antigen remains unknown.

V gave up 3 bases and J gave up 0 bases, with 21 bases separating them. The CDR3 covers 18 residues. Germline V CDR1 and CDR2: SGHTA, FQGTGA. This chain links TRBV7-3 with TRBJ2-7; TRBD2 might be the D (6 bases). The sample taken for sequencing was PBMCs. This receptor was taken from a man between 35 and 55 years old in good health and CMV-seronegative. In DNA form, the CDR3 reads TGTGCCAGCAGCTTCCGGGACTCCCTGAAAGGGATCTCCTACGAGCAGTACTTC. It encodes CASSFRDSLKGISYEQYF.